The clone carrying this T cell receptor (beta chain) was seen once. Reverse transcription of extracted RNA yielded cDNA, which provided the sequencing template. Libraries were prepared by immunoSEQ multiplex PCR; TCRdb keeps only in-frame clonotypes and omits some of them. This sample yields around 200,000 clones, of which roughly 53% are seen a single time; over 10% belongs to the top ten. The data were taken from a study of CD8+ T cells in alopecia areata. Treatment given: oral pan-JAK inhibitor, 5-10 mg twice daily. This TCR came from a human donor with alopecia areata. The material sequenced was CD8+ T cells sorted from blood, taken at week 24, from a patient treated with tofacitinib.

CDR3 coding DNA: TGTGCCAGCAGTCCACCGCTACAGGGCTCCTACGAGCAGTACTTC. This codes for CASSPPLQGSYEQYF. The V and J genes are TRBV28 and TRBJ2-7, with a tentative D call TRBD1 (6 bases). Germline assignment: CDR1 MDHEN and CDR2 SYDVKM. Deletions cut 5 bases from V and 0 bases from J, with 14 bases between. The CDR3 is made up of 15 amino acids.